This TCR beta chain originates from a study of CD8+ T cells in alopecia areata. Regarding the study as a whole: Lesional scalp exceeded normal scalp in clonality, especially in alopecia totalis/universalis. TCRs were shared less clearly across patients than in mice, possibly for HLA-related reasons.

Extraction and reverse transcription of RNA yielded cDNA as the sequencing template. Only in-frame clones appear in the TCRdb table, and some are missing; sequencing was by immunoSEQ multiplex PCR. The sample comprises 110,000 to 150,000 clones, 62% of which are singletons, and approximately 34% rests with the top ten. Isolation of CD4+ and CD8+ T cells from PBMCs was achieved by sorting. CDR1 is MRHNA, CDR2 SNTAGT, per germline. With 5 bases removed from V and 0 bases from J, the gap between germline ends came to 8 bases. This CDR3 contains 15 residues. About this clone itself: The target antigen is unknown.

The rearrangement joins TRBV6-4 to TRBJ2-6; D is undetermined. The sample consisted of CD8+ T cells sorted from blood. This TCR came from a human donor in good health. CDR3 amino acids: CASSPSSSGANVLTF. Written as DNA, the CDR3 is TGTGCCAGCAGTCCCAGCAGCTCTGGGGCCAACGTCCTGACTTTC.